This entry is about one T cell receptor (beta chain). Its antigen remains unknown. This CDR3 is 16 amino acids long. The germline gives CDR1 WSHSY, CDR2 SAAADI. V lost 3 bases and J lost 8, with 22 bases in between. Measured with immunoSEQ multiplex PCR; TCRdb has only the in-frame clones, and not every one. The sample has some 410,000 clones, 92% seen once. The entry originates in a study of Ad26.COV2.S vaccination and SARS-CoV-2 variants. About the research overall: Donor participated within the Ad26.COV2.S arm of the COV1001 trial.

Treatment of the sample: about 20 received Ad26.COV2.S at low or high dose, single or two shots; about 5 received placebo; per-sample allocation not given. Collection of samples fell on day 63 after the first vaccine or placebo injection. Overall study results and limits: Post-vaccination breadth of spike-specific CD8+ and CD4+ T cell responses was reportedly substantial.

The chain combines TRBV10-2 with TRBJ1-2; D gene ambiguous. Material: peripheral blood, obtained in a trial of Ad26.COV2.S vaccine versus placebo. The clonotype originates from a person aged 18-65 years who received the Ad26.COV2.S COVID-19 vaccine or a placebo. The CDR3, as DNA: TGCGCCAGCAGTGAACCGGGCGGAGGGTACTTAGGAGGCTACACCTTC. It translates to CASSEPGGGYLGGYTF.